The 3 T cell receptor beta chains listed next were all sequenced from one sample in a study of molecular identifiers for immune sequencing clone quantification. TCRdb re-called the PCR reads through MiXCR, storing one row per CDR3 protein. The sample includes approximately 670,000 distinct CDR3 sequences, 20% of them seen just once. The specimen sequenced was naive CD8+ T cells from blood, with Jurkat cell RNA spiked in. Noted subset: FACS-sorted CD8+CD4-CCR7+CD45RA+ naive T cells. These receptors came from a human donor in good health. Some libraries in this study had Jurkat cell RNA spiked in.

About this clonotype itself: Being one base from a much bigger clone, this may be a read error. The chain links TRBV10-3 to TRBJ1-1, with a tentative D call TRBD1 (5 bases). Germline V gene lookup returns CDR1 ENHRY and CDR2 SYGVKD. V gave up 3 bases and J gave up 6 bases, with 8 bases separating them. The CDR3 is 12 amino acids. The DNA for the CDR3 is TGTGCCATCAGTGAAGGGGAATCTGAAGCTTTCTTT. Translated, it gives CAISEGESEAFF.

Many counts were recorded for this clonotype. The chain is built from TRBV21-1 and TRBJ2-1; the table calls TRBD2, which could not be checked here. TRBV21-1 is assigned pseudogene status. The CDR3 sequence is 18 residues long. CDR3 amino acids: CASSIPGPAIRLDNEQFF. As DNA, the CDR3 is TGTGCCAGCAGCATTCCGGGACCAGCGATCAGGTTGGACAATGAGCAGTTCTTC.

Note on this clonotype: This may be a read error: a much more frequent sequence differs by one nucleotide. This chain connects TRBV20-1 to TRBJ2-7, with D possibly being TRBD2 (6 bases). CDR3 length equals 13 residues. Germline V gene sequence: CDR1 DFQATT, CDR2 SNEGSKA (reference sequence). The CDR3 loop reads CSAGDSGSYEQYF. CDR3 bases: TGCAGTGCTGGAGATAGCGGTTCCTACGAGCAGTACTTC.